This T cell receptor beta chain comes out of a study of blood T cells in healthy people across ages (dated by TCRdb to the mid-2010s). Broadly, across the study: In model experiments, template switching captured about one uniquely barcoded TCR beta cDNA molecule for every two T cells. To avoid experimental bias, donors of different ages were spread randomly across the sequencing lanes. The study analyzed two additional independent replicas of 1 million unique cDNA reads from the same blood draw for two donors, one aged 18 to 29 and one aged 80 or older. To track age-related changes in TCR beta repertoire diversity, the study relied on deep sequencing normalized with unique cDNA molecular identifiers. The donors were divided into four age groups: young (average roughly 17 years), middle-aged (about 39), aged (around 67) and long-lived (82). Findings and caveats that apply to the study as a whole: Because the CMV infection status of the donors was unknown, age-related changes in expanded clonotypes may potentially have been confounded. As age increased, observed TCR beta diversity per million T cells dropped in a roughly linear way, and a significant reduction was already evident by age 40. Compared with the aged group, the long-lived group had more naive CD4+ T cells, fewer expanded clones and increased TCR diversity, a pattern suggesting age selection. Conclusive comparison of naive and antigen-experienced compartments was prevented by the profiling of bulk unsorted PBMCs. Observed TCR beta diversity correlated strongly with the percentage of naive T cells measured by flow cytometry. Total diversity estimates from one million sequenced T cells were considered lower bounds and underestimates.

Trimming costs V 7 bases and J 5 bases, and their ends lie 20 bases apart. Via the germline V gene (reference sequence), CDR1 is MNHNY and CDR2 SVGAGI. From its cysteine to its phenylalanine, the CDR3 spans 15 amino acids. Just the 45-base CDR3 DNA is kept, in frame starting at base 1. Libraries came from 5' RACE. TCRdb lists the instrument as Illumina HiSeq 2500. A second about 7 to 12 cycle PCR used a sample-barcoded 5' primer and a J-beta primer mix. A unique molecular identifier was introduced onto each TCR beta cDNA molecule by a template-switch 5' adaptor carrying 12 random nucleotides. At least 2.5 million CDR3-containing paired-end reads were obtained from each sample. All of the RNA was converted into first-strand cDNA using the Mint cDNA synthesis kit, with a TRBC-specific oligonucleotide serving as the primer. Following uracil-DNA glycosylase treatment, a first 18-cycle PCR with universal primers M1SS and BC2_uni_R was performed on all cDNA. The source study handled its data this way. Each sample was normalized by randomly selecting 1 million high-quality reads, each carrying a distinct molecular identifier. Reads sharing molecular identifiers were discarded rather than binned into consensus sequences. CDR3 identification, clonotype clustering and error correction used MiTCR with a Q25 quality threshold and the strictest error-elimination algorithm. A nonparametric unseen species model using Euler transformation provided a lower-bound estimate of total TCR beta diversity. The public reads were run again by TCRdb, first through fastp at Q25 and then through MiXCR, and only productive beta chains were kept. Merged by CDR3 protein, the rows form single entries marked with the most common genes and DNA. These V and J calls are TCRdb output, not the study's own analysis. The sample yields about 570,000 distinct CDR3 sequences; about 26% were counted once. The ten largest clones represent 15% to 20% of the sample.

The donors were roughly 40 Caucasian individuals from Russia, aged roughly 6 to 100 years, who were systemically healthy. About 9.8 milliliters of peripheral blood were drawn from each donor into EDTA-treated Vacutainer tubes. Ficoll-Paque density-gradient centrifugation was used to isolate PBMCs, with at least 6 million obtained per sample. Trizol reagent was used to extract total RNA from the PBMCs, yielding at least 5 micrograms per sample. The percentages of naive CD45RAhigh/CD27high T cells were determined by flow cytometry on a PBMC aliquot from every donor. Remarks on this clonotype: Its cognate antigen has yet to be identified. The sample holds no much larger clone one base away, and base qualities are not on file.

The TCR sequence derives from a woman in her sixties or seventies in good health. The sequence is built from TRBV6-6 and TRBJ2-5; the D call is possibly TRBD1 or TRBD2, each sharing 6 bases. The sample was blood. The bases read TGTGCCAGCAACCACGGTCGGGGGCTCGAGGAGACCCAGTACTTC. This is translated as CASNHGRGLEETQYF.